The T cell receptor beta chain under discussion was sequenced for a study of blood T cell repertoires in COVID-19. Here immunoSEQ multiplex PCR was the method, and the copy in TCRdb shows in-frame clones only, minus some. The sample includes some 110,000 clones, around four fifths of them seen just once. The germline V gene has CDR1 SGHKS and CDR2 YYEKEE (reference sequence). The germline V and J ends were trimmed by 6 bases and 3 bases, with 15 bases remaining between them. CDR3 length equals 14 residues. This clone was seen a few times. V is TRBV5-5 and J is TRBJ1-1; D might be TRBD1 (5 bases). The sequencing input was peripheral blood. This sequence was found in a man aged 30 to 45 with acute or convalescent COVID-19. The DNA for the CDR3 is TGTGCCAGCACCGCGGTCGGCAGGGACACTGAAGCTTTCTTT. Translating gives CASTAVGRDTEAFF.